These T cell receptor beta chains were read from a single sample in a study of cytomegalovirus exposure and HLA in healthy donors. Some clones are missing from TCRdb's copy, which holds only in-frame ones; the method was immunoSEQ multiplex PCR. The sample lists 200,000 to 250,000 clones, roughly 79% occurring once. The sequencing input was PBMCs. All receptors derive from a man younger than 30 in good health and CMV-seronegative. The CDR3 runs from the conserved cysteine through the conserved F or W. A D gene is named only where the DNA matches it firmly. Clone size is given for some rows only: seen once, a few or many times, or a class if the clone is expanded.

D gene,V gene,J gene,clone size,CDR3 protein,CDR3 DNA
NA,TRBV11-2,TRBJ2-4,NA,CASSSIQGKNIQYF,TGTGCCAGCAGCTCCATCCAGGGTAAAAACATTCAGTACTTC
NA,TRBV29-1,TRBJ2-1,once,CSVEGRSGPYNEQFF,TGCAGCGTTGAAGGCCGGAGTGGCCCCTACAATGAGCAGTTCTTC
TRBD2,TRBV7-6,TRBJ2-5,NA,CASTRGLAGATTQYF,TGTGCCAGCACTAGAGGACTAGCGGGAGCTACCACCCAGTACTTC
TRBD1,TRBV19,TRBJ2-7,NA,CASSGTPGQPSYEQYF,TGTGCCAGTAGTGGGACCCCGGGACAGCCCTCCTACGAGCAGTACTTC
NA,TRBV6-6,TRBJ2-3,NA,CASSRTGYNTDTQYF,TGTGCCAGCAGCCGCACAGGGTATAACACAGATACGCAGTATTTT
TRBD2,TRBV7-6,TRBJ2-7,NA,CASSLSGGADEQYF,TGTGCCAGCAGCTTAAGCGGGGGGGCCGACGAGCAGTACTTC
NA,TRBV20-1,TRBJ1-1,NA,CSARDPGWAFF,TGCAGTGCTAGAGATCCAGGGTGGGCTTTCTTT
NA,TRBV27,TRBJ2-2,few,CASSLDGPGSGELFF,TGTGCCAGCAGTTTGGACGGCCCTGGGAGCGGGGAGCTGTTTTTT
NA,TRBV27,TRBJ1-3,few,CASSFQGSPSPDGNTIYF,TGTGCCAGCAGTTTTCAGGGTTCCCCCTCGCCCGATGGAAACACCATATATTTT
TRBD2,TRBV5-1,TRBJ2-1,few,CASSPGTSGGTEQFF,TGCGCCAGCAGCCCTGGGACTAGCGGGGGGACTGAGCAGTTCTTC
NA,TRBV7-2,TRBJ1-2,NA,CASSFFGGNYGYTF,TGTGCCAGCAGCTTTTTCGGGGGGAACTATGGCTACACCTTC
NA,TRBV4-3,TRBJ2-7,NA,CASSQDTQTSSYEQYF,TGCGCCAGCAGCCAAGATACGCAGACTAGCTCCTACGAGCAGTACTTC
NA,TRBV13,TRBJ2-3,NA,CASSLSGTSGDTQYF,TGTGCCAGCAGCTTGTCCGGGACAAGCGGAGATACGCAGTATTTT
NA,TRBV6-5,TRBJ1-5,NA,CASSYREEQPQHF,TGTGCCAGCAGCTATCGAGAAGAGCAGCCCCAGCATTTT
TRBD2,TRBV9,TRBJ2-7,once,CASSVGGTSGSEQYF,TGTGCCAGCAGCGTGGGAGGGACTAGCGGGAGCGAGCAGTACTTC
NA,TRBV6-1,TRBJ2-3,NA,CASSPVGGEVDTQYF,TGTGCCAGCAGTCCCGTGGGCGGGGAGGTAGATACGCAGTATTTT
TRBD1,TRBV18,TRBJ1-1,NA,CASSPGTGGPNTEAFF,TGTGCCAGCTCACCCGGGACAGGGGGCCCGAACACTGAAGCTTTCTTT
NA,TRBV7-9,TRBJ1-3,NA,CASSYWTAISGNTIYF,TGTGCCAGCAGCTATTGGACAGCGATCTCTGGAAACACCATATATTTT
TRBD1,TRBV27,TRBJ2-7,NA,CASSSLRTGGSYEQYF,TGTGCCAGCAGTTCCTTGAGGACAGGGGGCTCCTACGAGCAGTACTTC
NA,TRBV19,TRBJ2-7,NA,CASSTLRGTYEQYF,TGTGCCAGTAGTACCCTGCGCGGGACCTACGAGCAGTACTTC
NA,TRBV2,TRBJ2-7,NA,CASRETVGTYEQYF,TGTGCCAGCAGGGAGACGGTTGGAACCTACGAGCAGTACTTC
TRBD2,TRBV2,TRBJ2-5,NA,CASSSTGRTAGGETQYF,TGTGCCAGCAGTTCCACTGGGAGGACCGCCGGGGGGGAGACCCAGTACTTC
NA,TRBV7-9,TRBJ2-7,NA,CASSGQTGTFYEQYF,TGTGCCAGCAGCGGCCAAACGGGTACCTTCTACGAGCAGTACTTC
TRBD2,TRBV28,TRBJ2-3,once,CATSGWGTDTQYF,TGTGCCACTAGCGGTTGGGGCACAGATACGCAGTATTTT
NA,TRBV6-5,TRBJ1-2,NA,CASSSGIAASVYGYTF,TGTGCCAGCAGTTCGGGGATAGCGGCGAGCGTCTATGGCTACACCTTC
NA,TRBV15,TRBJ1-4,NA,CATSRDRGLLGEKLFF,TGTGCCACCAGCAGAGATAGGGGACTGTTGGGTGAAAAACTGTTTTTT